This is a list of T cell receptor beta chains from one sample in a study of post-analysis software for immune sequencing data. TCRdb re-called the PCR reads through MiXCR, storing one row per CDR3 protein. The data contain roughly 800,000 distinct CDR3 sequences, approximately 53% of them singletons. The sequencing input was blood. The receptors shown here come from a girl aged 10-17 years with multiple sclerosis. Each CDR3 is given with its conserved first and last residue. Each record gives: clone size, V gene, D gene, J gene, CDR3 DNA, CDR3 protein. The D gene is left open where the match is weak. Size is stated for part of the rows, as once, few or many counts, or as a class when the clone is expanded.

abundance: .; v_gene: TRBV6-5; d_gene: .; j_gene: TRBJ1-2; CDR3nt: TGTGCCAGCAGTTACTCGAAACAGAACTATGGCTACACCTTC; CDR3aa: CASSYSKQNYGYTF
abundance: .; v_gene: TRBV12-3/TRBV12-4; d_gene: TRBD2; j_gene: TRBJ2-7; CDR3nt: TGTGCCAGCAGTTTAGCGGGACTAGATAGATACGAGCAGTACTTC; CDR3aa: CASSLAGLDRYEQYF
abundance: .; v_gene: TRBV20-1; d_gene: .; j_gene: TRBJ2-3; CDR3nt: TGCAGTGCTAGTAAGTTAAGAGCAGATACGCAGTATTTT; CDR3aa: CSASKLRADTQYF
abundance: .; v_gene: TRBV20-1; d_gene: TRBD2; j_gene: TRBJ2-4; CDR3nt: TGCAGTGCCAGCCCAGCGGGGGGGCCGTCCCACATTCAGTACTTC; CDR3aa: CSASPAGGPSHIQYF
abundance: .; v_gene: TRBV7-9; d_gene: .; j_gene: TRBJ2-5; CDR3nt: TGTGCCAGCAGCTTAGGGTCCACGTTACAAGAGACCCAGTACTTC; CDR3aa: CASSLGSTLQETQYF
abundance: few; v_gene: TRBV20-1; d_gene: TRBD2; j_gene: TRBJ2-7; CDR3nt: TGCAGTGCTAGAGATTTTGCTAGCGGGAGGGACGAGCAGTACTTC; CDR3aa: CSARDFASGRDEQYF
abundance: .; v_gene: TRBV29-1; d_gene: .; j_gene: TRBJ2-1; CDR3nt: TGCAGCGTTGTTGGGGGTGAGCAGTTCTTC; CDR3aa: CSVVGGEQFF
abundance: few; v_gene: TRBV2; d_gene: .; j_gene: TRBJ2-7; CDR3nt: TGTGCCAGCAGTGCCCAGGTCGGAGGTGAGCAGTACTTC; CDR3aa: CASSAQVGGEQYF
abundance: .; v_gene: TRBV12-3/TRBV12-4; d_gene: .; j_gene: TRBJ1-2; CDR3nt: TGTGCCAGCAGAAGGACGGGATTCTATGGCTACACCTTC; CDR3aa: CASRRTGFYGYTF
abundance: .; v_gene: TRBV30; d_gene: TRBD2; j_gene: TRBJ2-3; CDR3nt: TGTGCCTGGAGTCCGACTCGACTAGCGGCAATTGCGCAGTATTTT; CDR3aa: CAWSPTRLAAIAQYF
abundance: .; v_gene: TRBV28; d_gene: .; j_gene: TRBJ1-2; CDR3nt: TGTGCCAGCAGTTCTTGGACCCCAGGGGACTATGGCTACACCTTC; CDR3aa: CASSSWTPGDYGYTF
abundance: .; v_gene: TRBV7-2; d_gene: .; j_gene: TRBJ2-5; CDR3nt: TGTGCTACCGGACAGAACAATGAGCAGTACTTC; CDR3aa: CATGQNNEQYF
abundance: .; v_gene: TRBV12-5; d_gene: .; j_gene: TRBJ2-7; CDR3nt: TGTGCTAGTGGTTTTTCCCACGAGCAGTACTTC; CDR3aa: CASGFSHEQYF
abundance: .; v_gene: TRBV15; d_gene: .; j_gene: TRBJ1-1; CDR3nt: TGTGCCACCAGCAGAGAGCGATTGGACACTACTGAAGCTTTCTTT; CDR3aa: CATSRERLDTTEAFF
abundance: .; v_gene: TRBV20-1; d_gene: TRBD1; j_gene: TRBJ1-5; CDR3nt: TGCAGTGCTAGTCACAGGGGTGGCAATCAGCCCCAGCATTTT; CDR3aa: CSASHRGGNQPQHF
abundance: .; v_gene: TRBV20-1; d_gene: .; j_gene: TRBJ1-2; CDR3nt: TGCAGTGCTAGAGAAGGCATCTATGGCTACACCTTC; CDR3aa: CSAREGIYGYTF
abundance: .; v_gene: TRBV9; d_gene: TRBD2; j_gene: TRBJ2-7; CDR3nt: TGTGCCAGCAGCCCCAGTCTAGCGGGAGGTTCCCACGAGCAGTACTTC; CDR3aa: CASSPSLAGGSHEQYF
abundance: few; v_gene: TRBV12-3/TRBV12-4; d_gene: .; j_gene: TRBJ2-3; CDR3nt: TGTGCCAGCAGTTCCGGCTCCGGTACGCAGTATTTT; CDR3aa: CASSSGSGTQYF
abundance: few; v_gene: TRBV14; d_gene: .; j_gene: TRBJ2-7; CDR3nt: TGTGCCAGCAGCCAACCCGGACAGCCGAGCTCCTACGAGCAGTACTTC; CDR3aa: CASSQPGQPSSYEQYF
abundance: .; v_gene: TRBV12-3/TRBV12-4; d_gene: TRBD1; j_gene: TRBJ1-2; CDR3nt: TGTGCCAGCAGTGGTGGGACAGGGCTTGCCTATGGCTACACCTTC; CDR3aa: CASSGGTGLAYGYTF